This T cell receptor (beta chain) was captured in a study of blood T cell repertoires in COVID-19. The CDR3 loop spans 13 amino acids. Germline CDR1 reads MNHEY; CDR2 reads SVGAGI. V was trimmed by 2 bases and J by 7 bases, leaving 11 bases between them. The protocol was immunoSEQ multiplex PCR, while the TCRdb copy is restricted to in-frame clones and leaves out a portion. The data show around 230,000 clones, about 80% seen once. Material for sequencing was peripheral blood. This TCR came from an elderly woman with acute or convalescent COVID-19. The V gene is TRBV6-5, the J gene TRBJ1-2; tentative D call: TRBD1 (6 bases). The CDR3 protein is CASSYASGAGYTF. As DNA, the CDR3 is TGTGCCAGCAGTTACGCTTCAGGGGCTGGCTACACCTTC.